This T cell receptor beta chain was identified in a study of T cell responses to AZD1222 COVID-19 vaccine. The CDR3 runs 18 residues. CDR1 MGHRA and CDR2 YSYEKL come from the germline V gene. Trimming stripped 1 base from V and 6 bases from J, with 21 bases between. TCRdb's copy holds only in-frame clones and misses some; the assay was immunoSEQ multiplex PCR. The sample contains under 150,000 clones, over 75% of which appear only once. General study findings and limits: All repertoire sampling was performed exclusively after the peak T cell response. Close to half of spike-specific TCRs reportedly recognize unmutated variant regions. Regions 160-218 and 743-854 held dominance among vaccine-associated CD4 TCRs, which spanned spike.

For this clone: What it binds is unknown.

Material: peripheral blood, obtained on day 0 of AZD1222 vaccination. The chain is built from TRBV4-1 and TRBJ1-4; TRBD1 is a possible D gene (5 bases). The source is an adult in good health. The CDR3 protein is CASSQGTLRRLGDEKLFF. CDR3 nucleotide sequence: TGCGCCAGCAGCCAAGGCACCCTACGTCGGCTAGGGGATGAAAAACTGTTTTTT.